This TCR beta chain was documented in a study of blood T cell repertoires in COVID-19. CDR1 and CDR2 from the germline V gene are SQVTM and ANQGSEA. This CDR3 is built from 15 residues. J gave up 2 bases and V 7 bases, and 12 bases lay outside the gene matches. Produced via immunoSEQ multiplex PCR; TCRdb's table is partial and in-frame only. The profile shows under 250,000 clones, 80% to 85% of them singletons. Sequencing input: peripheral blood. The chain is built from TRBV29-1 and TRBJ2-7; TRBD1 matches 9 bases. The receptor's source is a man aged 35-49 years with acute or convalescent COVID-19. CDR3 residues: CSAVKEGQGTYEQYF. DNA of the CDR3: TGCAGCGCCGTGAAGGAGGGACAGGGTACCTACGAGCAGTACTTC.